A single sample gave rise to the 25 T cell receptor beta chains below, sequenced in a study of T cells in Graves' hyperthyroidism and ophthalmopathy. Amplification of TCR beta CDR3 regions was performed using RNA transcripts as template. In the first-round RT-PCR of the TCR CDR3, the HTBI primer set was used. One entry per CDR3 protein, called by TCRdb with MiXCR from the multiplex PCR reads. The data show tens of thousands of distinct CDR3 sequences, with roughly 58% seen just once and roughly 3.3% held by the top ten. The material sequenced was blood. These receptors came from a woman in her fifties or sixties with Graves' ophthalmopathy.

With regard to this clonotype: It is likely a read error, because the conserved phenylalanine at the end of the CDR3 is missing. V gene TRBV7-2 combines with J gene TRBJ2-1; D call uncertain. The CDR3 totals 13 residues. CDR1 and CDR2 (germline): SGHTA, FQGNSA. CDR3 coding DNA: TGTGCCGGCAGCTTCGGGCTTAGAAATGAGCAGTTCTGC. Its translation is CAGSFGLRNEQFC.

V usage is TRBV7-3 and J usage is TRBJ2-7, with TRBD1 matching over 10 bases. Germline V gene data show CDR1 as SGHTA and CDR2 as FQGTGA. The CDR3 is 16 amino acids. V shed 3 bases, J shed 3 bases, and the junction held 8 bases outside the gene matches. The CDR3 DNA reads TGTGCCAGCAGCTTGACTACCGGGACAGGGGTCTACGAGCAGTACTTC. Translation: CASSLTTGTGVYEQYF.

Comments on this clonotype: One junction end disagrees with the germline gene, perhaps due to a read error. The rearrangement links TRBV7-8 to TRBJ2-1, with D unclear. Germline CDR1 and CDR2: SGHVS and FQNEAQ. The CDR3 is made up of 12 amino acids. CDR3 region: CTSSFWDPEQFF. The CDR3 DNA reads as TGTACCAGCAGCTTTTGGGATCCTGAGCAGTTCTTC.

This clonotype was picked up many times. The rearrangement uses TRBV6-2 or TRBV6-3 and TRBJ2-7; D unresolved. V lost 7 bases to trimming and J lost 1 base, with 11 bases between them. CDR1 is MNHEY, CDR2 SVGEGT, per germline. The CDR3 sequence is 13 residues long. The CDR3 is CASTISGSYEQYF. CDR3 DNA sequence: TGTGCCAGCACCATCTCCGGTTCCTACGAGCAGTACTTC.

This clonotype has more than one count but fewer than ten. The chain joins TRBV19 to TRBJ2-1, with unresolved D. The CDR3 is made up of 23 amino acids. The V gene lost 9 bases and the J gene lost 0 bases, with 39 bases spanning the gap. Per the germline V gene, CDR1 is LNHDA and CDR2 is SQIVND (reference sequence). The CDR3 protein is CASSQDVRTSPSDEVHSYNEQFF. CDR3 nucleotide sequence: TGTGCCAGCAGCCAAGATGTCAGAACATCTCCGTCCGACGAGGTTCACTCCTACAATGAGCAGTTCTTC.

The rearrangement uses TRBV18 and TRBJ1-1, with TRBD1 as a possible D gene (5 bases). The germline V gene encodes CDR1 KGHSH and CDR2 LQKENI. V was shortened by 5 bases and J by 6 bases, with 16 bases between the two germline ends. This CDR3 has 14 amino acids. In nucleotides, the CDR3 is TGTGCCAGCTCATCGAGGGGTGACGCCCCTGAAGCTTTCTTT. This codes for CASSSRGDAPEAFF.

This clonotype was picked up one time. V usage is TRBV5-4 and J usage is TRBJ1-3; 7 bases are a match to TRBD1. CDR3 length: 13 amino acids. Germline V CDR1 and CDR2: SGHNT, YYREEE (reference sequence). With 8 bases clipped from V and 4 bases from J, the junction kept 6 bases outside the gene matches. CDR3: CASGLGQGNTIYF. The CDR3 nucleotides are TGTGCCAGTGGCTTGGGACAGGGAAACACCATATATTTT. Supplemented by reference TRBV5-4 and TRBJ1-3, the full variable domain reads ETGVTQSPTHLIKTRGQQVTLRCSSQSGHNTVSWYQQALGQGPQFIFQYYREEENGRGNFPPRFSGLQFPNYSSELNVNALELDDSALYLCASGLGQGNTIYFGEGSWLTVV.

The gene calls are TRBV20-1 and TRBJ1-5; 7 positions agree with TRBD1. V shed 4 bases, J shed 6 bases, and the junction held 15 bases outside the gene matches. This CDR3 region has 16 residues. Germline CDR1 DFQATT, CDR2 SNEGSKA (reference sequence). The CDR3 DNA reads TGCAGTGCTAAACCCCTTCTGACAGGGTCCTCTCAGCCCCAGCATTTT. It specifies CSAKPLLTGSSQPQHF.

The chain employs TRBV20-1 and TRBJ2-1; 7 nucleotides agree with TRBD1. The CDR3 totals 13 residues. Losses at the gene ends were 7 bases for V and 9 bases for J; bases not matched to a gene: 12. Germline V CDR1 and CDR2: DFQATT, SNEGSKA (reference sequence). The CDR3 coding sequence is TGCAGTGTCTCGACAGGGTATGAGGGTGAGCAGTTCTTC. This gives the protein CSVSTGYEGEQFF.

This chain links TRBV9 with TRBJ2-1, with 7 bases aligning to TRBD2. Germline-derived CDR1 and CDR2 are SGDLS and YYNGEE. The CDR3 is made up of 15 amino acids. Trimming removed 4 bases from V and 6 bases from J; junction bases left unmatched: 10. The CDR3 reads CASSNPPSGGNEQFF. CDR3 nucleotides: TGTGCCAGCAGCAATCCCCCTAGCGGTGGCAATGAGCAGTTCTTC.

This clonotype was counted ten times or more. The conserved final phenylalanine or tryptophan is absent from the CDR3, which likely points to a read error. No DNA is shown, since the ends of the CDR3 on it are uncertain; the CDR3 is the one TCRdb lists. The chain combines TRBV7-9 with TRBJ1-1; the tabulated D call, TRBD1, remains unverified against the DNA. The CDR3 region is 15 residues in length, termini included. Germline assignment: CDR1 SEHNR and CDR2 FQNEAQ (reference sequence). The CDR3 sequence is CASSSGTGALKLPQA.

The CDR3: CASSLDFRVEQYF. The CDR3 nucleotides are TGTGCCAGCAGCTTAGATTTCAGGGTCGAGCAGTACTTC. The V and J genes are TRBV7-2 and TRBJ2-7, with a possible D match to TRBD1 (5 bases). CDR3 length: 13 residues. The germline V and J ends were trimmed by 1 base and 6 bases, with 10 bases remaining between them. Germline loops: CDR1 SGHTA, CDR2 FQGNSA.

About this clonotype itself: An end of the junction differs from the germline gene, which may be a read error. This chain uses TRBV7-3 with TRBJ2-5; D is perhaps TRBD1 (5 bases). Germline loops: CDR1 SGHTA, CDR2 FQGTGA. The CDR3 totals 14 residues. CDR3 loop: CASSVTTDQETQYF. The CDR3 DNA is TGTGCCAGCAGCGTAACGACAGACCAAGAGACCCAGTACTTC.

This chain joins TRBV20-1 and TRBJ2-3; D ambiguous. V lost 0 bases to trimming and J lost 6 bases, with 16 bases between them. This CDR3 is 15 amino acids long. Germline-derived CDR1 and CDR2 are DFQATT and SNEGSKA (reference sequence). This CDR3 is CSAREGGLTGDTQYF. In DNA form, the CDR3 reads TGCAGTGCTAGAGAGGGCGGCCTAACCGGTGATACGCAGTATTTT.

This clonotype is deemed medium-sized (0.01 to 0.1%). The chain's CDR3 is CASSDMTGISPLHF. Written as DNA, the CDR3 is TGTGCCAGCAGTGACATGACAGGGATCTCACCCCTCCACTTT. The chain has TRBV2 and TRBJ1-6; 7 bases map to TRBD1. The CDR3 extends over 14 amino acids. Germline CDR1 and CDR2: SNHLY and FYNNEI. The V segment lost 3 bases and the J segment 10 bases; nucleotides outside the gene matches: 6.

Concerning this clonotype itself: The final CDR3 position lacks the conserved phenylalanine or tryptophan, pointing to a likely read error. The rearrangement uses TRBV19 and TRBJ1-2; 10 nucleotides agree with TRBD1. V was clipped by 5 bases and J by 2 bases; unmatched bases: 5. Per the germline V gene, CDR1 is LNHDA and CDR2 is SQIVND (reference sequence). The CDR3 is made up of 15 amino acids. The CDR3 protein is CASSPQTGGNYGYTL. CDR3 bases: TGTGCCAGTAGTCCCCAGACAGGGGGCAACTATGGCTACACCCTC.

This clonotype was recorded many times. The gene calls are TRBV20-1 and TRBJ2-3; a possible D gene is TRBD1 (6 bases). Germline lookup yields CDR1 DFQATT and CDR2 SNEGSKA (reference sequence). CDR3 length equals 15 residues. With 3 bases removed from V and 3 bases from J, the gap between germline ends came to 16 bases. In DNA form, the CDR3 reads TGCAGTGCTAGTCCCAATTTAGGGGGAACAGATACGCAGTATTTT. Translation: CSASPNLGGTDTQYF.

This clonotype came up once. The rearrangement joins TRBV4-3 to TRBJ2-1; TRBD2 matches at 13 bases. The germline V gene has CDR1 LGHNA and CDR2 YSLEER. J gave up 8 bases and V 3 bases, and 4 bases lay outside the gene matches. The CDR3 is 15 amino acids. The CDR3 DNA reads TGCGCCAGCAGCCACGGACTAGCGGGAGATCATGAGCAGTTCTTC. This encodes CASSHGLAGDHEQFF.

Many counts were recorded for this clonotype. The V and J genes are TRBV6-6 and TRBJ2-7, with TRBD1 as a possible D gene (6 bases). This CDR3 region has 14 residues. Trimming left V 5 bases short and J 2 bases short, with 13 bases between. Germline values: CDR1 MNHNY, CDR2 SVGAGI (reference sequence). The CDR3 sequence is CASSLRGSAYEQYF. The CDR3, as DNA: TGTGCCAGCAGTCTCAGGGGTAGCGCCTACGAGCAGTACTTC.

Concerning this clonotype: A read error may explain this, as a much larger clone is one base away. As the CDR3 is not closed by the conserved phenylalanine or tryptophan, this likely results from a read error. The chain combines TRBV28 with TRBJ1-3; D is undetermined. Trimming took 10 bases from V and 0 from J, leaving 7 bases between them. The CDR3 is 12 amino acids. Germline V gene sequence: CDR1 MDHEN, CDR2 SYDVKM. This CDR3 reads CATVASGNTIYY. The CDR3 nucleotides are TGTGCCACCGTGGCCTCTGGAAACACCATATATTAT.

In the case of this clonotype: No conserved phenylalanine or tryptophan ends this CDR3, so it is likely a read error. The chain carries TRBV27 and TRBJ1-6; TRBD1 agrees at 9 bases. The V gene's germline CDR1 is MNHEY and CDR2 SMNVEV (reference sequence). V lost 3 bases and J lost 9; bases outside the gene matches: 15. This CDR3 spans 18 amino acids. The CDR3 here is CASSFWTGDNGLFSPLHL. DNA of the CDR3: TGTGCCAGCAGTTTCTGGACAGGGGATAATGGGCTTTTTTCACCCCTCCACTTG.

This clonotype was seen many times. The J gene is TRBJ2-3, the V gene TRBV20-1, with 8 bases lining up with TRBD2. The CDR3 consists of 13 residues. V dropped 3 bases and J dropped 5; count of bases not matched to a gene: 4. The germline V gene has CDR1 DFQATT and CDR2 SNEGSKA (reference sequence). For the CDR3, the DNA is TGCAGTGCTAGTTGGCTAGCGGGAGATACGCAGTATTTT. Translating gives CSASWLAGDTQYF.

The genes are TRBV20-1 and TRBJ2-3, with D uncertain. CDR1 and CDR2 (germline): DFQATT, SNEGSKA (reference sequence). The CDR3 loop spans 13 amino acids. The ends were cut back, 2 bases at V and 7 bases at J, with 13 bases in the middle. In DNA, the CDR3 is TGCAGTGCTAGACCAACAATTACGTATACGCAGTATTTT. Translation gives CSARPTITYTQYF.

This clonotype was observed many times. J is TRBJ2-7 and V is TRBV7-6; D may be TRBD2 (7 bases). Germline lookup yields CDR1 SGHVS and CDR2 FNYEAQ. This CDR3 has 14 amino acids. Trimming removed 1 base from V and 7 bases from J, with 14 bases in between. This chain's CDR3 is CASSLGGRGGEQYF. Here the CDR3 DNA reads TGTGCCAGCAGCTTAGGCGGGAGAGGGGGTGAGCAGTACTTC.

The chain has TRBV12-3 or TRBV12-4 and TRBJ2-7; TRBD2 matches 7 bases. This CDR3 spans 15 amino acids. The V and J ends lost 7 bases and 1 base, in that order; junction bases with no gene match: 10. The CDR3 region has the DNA TGTGCCAGCACTCCATTCGGGGGAGGGTCCTACGAGCAGTACTTC. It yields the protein CASTPFGGGSYEQYF.